One sample yielded the 16 T cell receptor beta chains listed below, sequenced in a study of regulatory T cells in long-lasting Graves disease. As to time point: persistent/refractory GD, antithyroid drugs over 5 years with positive TRAb. PBMCs provided the RNA from which the TCR library was made. According to the study, TCR beta libraries were built with iRepertoire HTBI primers and CDR3-region Arm-PCR. TCRdb reanalysed the multiplex PCR reads using MiXCR and keeps one entry per CDR3 protein. This sample has some 470,000 distinct CDR3 sequences, with roughly 21% found just once. Material: peripheral blood mononuclear cells (PBMCs), obtained when the disease was refractory, from a patient treated with antithyroid drugs. The receptors come from a female donor with Graves disease.

The table lists this clonotype with a few counts. The chain uses TRBV7-2 and TRBJ1-4, with D tentatively TRBD1 (6 bases). The CDR3 totals 16 residues. Trimming pared 5 bases from V and 12 bases from J, leaving 25 bases between. The V gene's germline CDR1 is SGHTA and CDR2 FQGNSA. The CDR3 region is CASSPPGRTGGAQLFF. For the CDR3, the DNA is TGTGCCAGCAGCCCACCTGGCAGGACGGGGGGCGCGCAACTGTTTTTT.

This clonotype was counted at least ten times. This chain connects TRBV29-1 to TRBJ1-2; maybe TRBD1 (5 bases). Germline V CDR1 and CDR2: SQVTM, ANQGSEA. The CDR3 has 13 amino acids. Deletions cut 7 bases from V and 4 bases from J, with 16 bases between. The DNA for the CDR3 is TGCAGCGGGACACTTGGGGGGTCCTATGGCTACACCTTC. This sequence encodes CSGTLGGSYGYTF.

In this sample, this clonotype turned up a few times. The rearrangement joins TRBV10-1 to TRBJ2-2, with 10 bases identical to TRBD1. V shed 8 bases, J shed 2 bases, and the junction held 5 bases outside the gene matches. CDR1 and CDR2 from the germline V gene are WNHNN and SYGVQD (reference sequence). The length of the CDR3 is 15 residues. The CDR3 is CASGGQGENTGELFF. Written as DNA, the CDR3 is TGCGCCAGCGGAGGACAGGGGGAAAACACCGGGGAGCTGTTTTTT.

Remarks on this clonotype: This may be a read error, as it is one base from a much larger clone. The chain recombines TRBV5-1 with TRBJ2-1; 7 bases are a match to TRBD1. The CDR3 extends over 15 amino acids. The germline V gene has CDR1 SGHRS and CDR2 YFSETQ. After removal of 7 bases from V and 4 bases from J, the junction contained 11 bases not matched to a gene. DNA for the CDR3: TGCGCCAGCGGTCGTACAGGGGCAACTTACAATGAGCAGTTCTTC. It encodes CASGRTGATYNEQFF. The variable domain in full, completed from reference TRBV5-1 and TRBJ2-1, reads KAGVTQTPRYLIKTRGQQVTLSCSPISGHRSVSWYQQTPGQGLQFLFEYFSETQRNKGNFPGRFSGRQFSNSRSEMNVSTLELGDSALYLCASGRTGATYNEQFFGPGTRLTVL.

There are many counts of this clonotype. V usage is TRBV15 and J usage is TRBJ2-5; D may be TRBD1 (6 bases). Germline CDR1 LNHNV, CDR2 YYDKDF (reference sequence). The CDR3 has 14 amino acids. V gave up 3 bases and J gave up 2 bases, with 10 bases separating them. This CDR3 is CATSSTGKQETQYF. The CDR3 bases are TGTGCCACCAGCAGTACAGGGAAACAAGAGACCCAGTACTTC.

This clonotype was detected many times. V and J are TRBV6-1 and TRBJ1-2; D may be TRBD1 (5 bases). Trimming shortened V by 8 bases and J by 1 base, and 14 bases separated the two germline ends. Per the germline V gene, CDR1 is MNHNS and CDR2 is SASEGT. The CDR3 loop spans 14 amino acids. Written as DNA, the CDR3 is TGTGCCAGCGCCCGGGACGGAATTAACTATGGCTACACCTTC. Its protein product is CASARDGINYGYTF.

The gene calls are TRBV13 and TRBJ1-2, with D tentatively TRBD1 (6 bases). The V gene lost 0 bases and the J gene lost 4 bases, with 18 bases spanning the gap. Germline-derived CDR1 and CDR2 are PRHDT and FYEKMQ (reference sequence). The CDR3 is made up of 17 amino acids. The CDR3 nucleotides are TGTGCCAGCAGCTTAGGCCCTGGTGAAGGGGACACCTATGGCTACACCTTC. It yields the protein CASSLGPGEGDTYGYTF.

The sample holds a few counts of this clonotype. V and J are TRBV19 and TRBJ1-2; weak D call: TRBD1 (6 bases). The CDR3 consists of 15 residues. V gave up 4 bases and J gave up 4 bases, with 16 bases separating them. In germline, CDR1 is LNHDA, CDR2 SQIVND (reference sequence). CDR3 nucleotides: TGTGCCAGTAGTAACCTGGGGGGCGAAGGCTATGGCTACACCTTC. Translation gives CASSNLGGEGYGYTF.

The chain combines TRBV7-8 with TRBJ2-2; the match to TRBD2 covers 10 bases. CDR3 size: 17 residues. The junction had 13 bases not matched to a gene; V was cut back by 5 bases and J by 7 bases. From germline, CDR1 is SGHVS and CDR2 FQNEAQ. The CDR3 loop reads CASSPVLAGTSGGELFF. The CDR3 DNA reads TGTGCCAGCAGCCCCGTACTAGCGGGGACGTCTGGCGGGGAGCTGTTTTTT.

This clonotype was seen repeatedly, ten times or more. The DNA of the CDR3 is TGTGCCAGCAGTACCCGGGGGGGGCCCACCCGTGGCGATGGCTACACCTTC. Its translation: CASSTRGGPTRGDGYTF. The J gene is TRBJ1-2, the V gene TRBV28, with D maybe TRBD1 (6 bases). In germline, CDR1 is MDHEN, CDR2 SYDVKM. CDR3 length equals 17 residues. Trimming removed 5 bases from V and 6 bases from J, with 25 bases in between.

The V gene is TRBV28, the J gene TRBJ2-3; TRBD2 agrees at 8 bases. The CDR3 totals 15 residues. Germline trimming cut 4 bases from V and 5 bases from J; bases unmatched to any gene: 8. The germline V gene has CDR1 MDHEN and CDR2 SYDVKM. Here the CDR3 DNA reads TGTGCCAGCAGTTCGAGGGGACGGGAGGGAGATACGCAGTATTTT. Protein: CASSSRGREGDTQYF.

This chain connects TRBV7-8 to TRBJ2-7, with 15 bases lining up with TRBD2. J was trimmed by 0 bases and V by 5 bases; bases with no gene match: 5. Looked up from germline, CDR1 is SGHVS and CDR2 is FQNEAQ. CDR3 length: 17 amino acids. CDR3 protein: CASSPRTSGRASYEQYF. In nucleotides, the CDR3 is TGTGCCAGCAGCCCCCGGACTAGCGGGAGGGCCTCCTACGAGCAGTACTTC.

The CDR3 reads CSVEENRGSYEQYF. CDR3 bases: TGCAGCGTTGAAGAAAACAGGGGCTCCTACGAGCAGTACTTC. The chain has TRBV29-1 and TRBJ2-7; 7 nucleotides match TRBD1. CDR3 length: 14 amino acids. V lost 0 bases and J lost 0; bases outside the gene matches: 2. The germline V gene has CDR1 SQVTM and CDR2 ANQGSEA.

The chain combines TRBV3-1 with TRBJ2-1; 10 bases agree with TRBD2. The length of the CDR3 is 15 residues. In germline, CDR1 is LGHDT, CDR2 YNNKEL (reference sequence). V shed 3 bases and J 4 bases; nucleotides not matched to a gene: 3. CDR3 sequence: CASSHPSGRYNEQFF. CDR3 DNA: TGTGCCAGCAGCCACCCTAGCGGGAGATACAATGAGCAGTTCTTC.

This chain links TRBV5-1 with TRBJ2-7; D perhaps matches TRBD1 (5 bases). Germline V CDR1 and CDR2: SGHRS, YFSETQ. The CDR3 sequence is 18 residues long. V lost 0 bases and J 1 base, leaving 20 bases between the germline ends. CDR3 amino acids: CASSLEPQTDGMSYEQYF. The CDR3 region has the DNA TGCGCCAGCAGCTTGGAGCCCCAGACAGATGGAATGTCCTACGAGCAGTACTTC.

In this sample, this clonotype turned up a few times. The chain carries TRBV9 and TRBJ1-6; 8 bases map to TRBD1. After removal of 6 bases from V and 7 bases from J, the junction contained 9 bases not matched to a gene. Germline loops: CDR1 SGDLS, CDR2 YYNGEE. This CDR3 is 15 amino acids long. The chain's CDR3 is CASTSGTGSNSPLHF. The CDR3 DNA reads TGTGCCAGCACCTCCGGGACAGGTTCGAATTCACCCCTCCACTTT.